This TCR beta chain was captured in a study of blood T cells in healthy people across ages (dated by TCRdb to between 2014 and 2016). Study-level background: Template switching captured roughly one uniquely barcoded TCR beta cDNA molecule per two T cells in model experiments. Using deep sequencing normalized with unique cDNA molecular identifiers, the study measured how TCR beta repertoire diversity changes with age. Donors were grouped into four age groups: young (average roughly 15 years), middle-aged (about 40), aged (over 55) and long-lived (around 80). The study analyzed two additional independent replicas of 1 million unique cDNA reads from the same blood draw for two donors, one aged 18 to 29 and one aged 80 or older.

This clonotype was picked up a small number of times. Its cognate antigen has yet to be identified. Nothing much larger sits one base from this clone, and base qualities are not available. Broad study findings and their caveats: The long-lived group showed more naive CD4+ T cells, fewer expanded clones and increased TCR diversity than the aged group, suggesting age selection. Observed TCR beta diversity correlated strongly with the percentage of naive T cells measured by flow cytometry. As age increased, observed TCR beta diversity per million T cells dropped in a roughly linear way, and a significant reduction was already evident by age 40. Because profiling used bulk unsorted PBMCs, naive and antigen-experienced compartments could not be compared conclusively. Because donor CMV infection status was unknown, age-related changes in expanded clonotypes were potentially confounded. Estimates of total diversity based on one million sequenced T cells were considered lower bounds and underestimates.

Donors were a few dozen systemically healthy Caucasian individuals from Russia aged roughly 6 to 90 years. Each donor gave around 9.9 milliliters of peripheral blood, collected into EDTA-treated Vacutainer tubes. Ficoll-Paque density-gradient centrifugation was used to isolate PBMCs, with at least 6.5 million per sample. Total RNA, at least 6 micrograms per sample, was extracted from PBMCs with Trizol reagent. For every donor, an aliquot of PBMCs went through flow cytometry to measure the percentages of naive CD45RAhigh/CD27high T cells. Library method: 5' RACE. The reads were generated on an Illumina HiSeq 2500. A second PCR of about 6 to 12 cycles was run with a J-beta primer mix and a sample-barcoded 5' primer. Each TCR beta cDNA molecule received a unique molecular identifier from a template-switch 5' adaptor carrying 12 random nucleotides. Each sample yielded at least 3 million CDR3-containing paired-end reads. First-strand cDNA synthesis was performed from all RNA using the Mint cDNA synthesis kit, with priming by a TRBC-specific oligonucleotide. All cDNA was treated with uracil-DNA glycosylase and then went through a first 18-cycle PCR with the universal primers M1SS and BC2_uni_R. The published analysis was carried out like this. For normalization, 1 million high-quality reads were randomly selected from each sample, with every read carrying a distinct molecular identifier. Reads with shared molecular identifiers were discarded instead of being binned into consensus sequences. MiTCR, run with a Q25 quality threshold and the strictest error-elimination algorithm, handled CDR3 identification, clonotype clustering and error correction. A nonparametric unseen species model using Euler transformation provided a lower-bound estimate of total TCR beta diversity. The public reads were quality trimmed at Q25 with fastp and then assembled into clones with MiXCR by TCRdb, keeping productive beta chains. Under each unique CDR3 protein, matching rows form one entry showing the most common genes and DNA. These V and J calls derive from TCRdb rather than the authors' analysis. The table for this sample lists about 510,000 distinct CDR3 sequences; about 27% of them were counted only once. The ten biggest clones cover about 3.9% of the sample.

These sequences were also reported in another study, on T cells of mothers and their children. As the second study states: Nine systemically healthy Caucasian individuals, comprising three mothers and their six children, were included as donors. cDNA synthesis used all of the extracted RNA, with approximately 1.4 ug of RNA in each 15 ul reaction. Sample barcodes and 2-4 random nucleotides were added via the M1S primer in the second PCR. Over 8.5 million TCR beta CDR3 reads were obtained for each mother, and about 3 million reads were obtained for each child. TCR recombination output is similarly shaped by thymic selection in related and unrelated pairs, with a minor effect exerted by inherited differences. Normalized repertoire overlap was always slightly but never significantly higher in related than unrelated mother-child pairs. No persistent microchimeric T cell clones were found, with a detection sensitivity of approximately 100 clones per million clonotypes. In the study, deep NGS was used to compare the TCR beta repertoires of mothers and children, and features distinguishing related mother-child pairs from unrelated individuals were sought. The mean age was roughly 36 +/- 4 years for the mothers and roughly 11 +/- 4 years for the children. After adapter ligation with NEBNext reagents, the libraries were sequenced on Illumina HiSeq 2000 with 100+100 nt paired-end reads. To prevent cross-contamination, the mother and child libraries were prepared a month apart and were sequenced in separate runs. Between roughly 500,000 and 2,300,000 distinct TCR beta clonotypes were identified per donor. Naive TCR beta clonotypes were estimated from low-frequency clonotypes matched to each donor's FACS-determined naive share, without sorting.

The clonotype was recovered from a boy aged 2 to 10 in good health. Source material: blood.

The CDR3 amino acid sequence is: CSARDVDRGYEQYF. At the DNA level, the sequence is TGCAGTGCTAGAGATGTAGACCGGGGCTACGAGCAGTACTTC. In this chain, TRBV20-1 is recombined with TRBJ2-7; the best D guess is TRBD2, with 5 bases matching. Including cysteine and phenylalanine, the CDR3 has 14 amino acids. The only DNA kept is the CDR3, 42 bases in frame from the first base. Trimming costs V 0 bases and J 3 bases, and their ends lie 12 bases apart. CDR1 is given as DFQATT and CDR2 as SNEGSKA, both from the germline V gene (reference sequence).